This entry describes one TCR beta chain. This entry belongs to a study of blood T cell dynamics during melanoma immunotherapy. Study as a whole: Standard first-line treatment here was pembrolizumab or nivolumab plus ipilimumab in metastatic melanoma.

Time point here: pre-treatment baseline. One draw preceded checkpoint blockade; another followed its first cycle at week 3. Response was assessed by RECIST 1.1 at 12 weeks, except a couple of rapid progressors. Every bulk PBMC sample received the same 350 ng of DNA. Sequenced by immunoSEQ multiplex PCR; TCRdb stores in-frame clones only, minus some. The sample has thousands of clones; around 90% are singletons. The TCR was taken from a human donor with melanoma. Sequences were derived from blood, sampled from a patient treated with checkpoint blockade.

The CDR3 DNA reads as TGTGCCAGCAGCAATCTTCCGGGACAGGGACGCTATGGCTACACCTTC. Its translation is CASSNLPGQGRYGYTF. The chain joins TRBV27 to TRBJ1-2; 9 nucleotides align to TRBD1. V trimming: 6 bases; J trimming: 4 bases; junction bases outside the gene matches: 12. Germline V gene data show CDR1 as MNHEY and CDR2 as SMNVEV (reference sequence). This CDR3 is built from 16 residues.